Listed below are T cell receptor beta chains from one sample, sequenced in a study of T cells in tumors after PD-1 blockade. Sequencing used immunoSEQ multiplex PCR; TCRdb keeps in-frame clones, though not all of them. The repertoire holds approximately 19,000 clones, approximately 84% seen once, with roughly 25% in the top ten. The source material was PBMCs, sampled after anti-PD-1 therapy. These receptors all come from a human donor with advanced basal cell or squamous cell carcinoma (not recorded which). The CDR3 runs from the conserved cysteine through the conserved F or W. The D gene is left open where the match is weak. Clone size is given for some rows only: seen once, a few or many times, or a class if the clone is expanded.

>.|.|TRBJ1-2|TRBV6-1
TGTGCCAGCAGTGAAGCTGGCGAACGCGGCTACACCTTC
CASSEAGERGYTF
>.|.|TRBJ1-4|TRBV5-1
TGCGCCAGCAGCTCGGGACCTAATGAAAAACTGTTTTTT
CASSSGPNEKLFF
>TRBD2|.|TRBJ2-3|TRBV20-1
TGCAGTGCTAGTAAAACTGCGGGAGGGACAGATACGCAGTATTTT
CSASKTAGGTDTQYF
>.|.|TRBJ2-7|TRBV7-2
TGTGCCAGCAGCTTATTTTACGAGCAGTACTTC
CASSLFYEQYF
>.|.|TRBJ1-6|TRBV6-4
TGTGCCAGCAGTGAAGACGCAGAGAATTCACCCCTCCACTTT
CASSEDAENSPLHF
>TRBD1|few|TRBJ2-7|TRBV7-6
TGTGCCAGCAGCTCACGGACAGGGCTCGAGCAGTACTTC
CASSSRTGLEQYF
>.|few|TRBJ2-7|TRBV7-9
TGTGCCAGCAGCTCAAGCCGGGACGCCATCCCGTACTTC
CASSSSRDAIPYF
>.|.|TRBJ1-1|TRBV21-1
TGTGCCAGCAGCACTTTATTAGCTACACAACGCACTGAAGCTTTCTTT
CASSTLLATQRTEAFF
>.|.|TRBJ2-1|TRBV24-1
TGTGCCACCAGTGACCCAACAACAGGGACCGTCTACAATGAGCAGTTCTTC
CATSDPTTGTVYNEQFF
>TRBD1|.|TRBJ1-2|TRBV6-1
TGTGCCAGCAGTGAACCCCAGGGGGCGTACTATGGCTACACCTTC
CASSEPQGAYYGYTF
>.|once|TRBJ1-3|TRBV24-1
TGTGCCACGTGGTTCTTTGGAAACACCATATATTTT
CATWFFGNTIYF
>.|once|TRBJ2-1|TRBV5-1
TGCGCCAGCAGCTGGGGGGTTGAGCAGTTCTTC
CASSWGVEQFF
>.|.|TRBJ2-1|TRBV6-5
TGTGCCAGCTCCTATGGGGGGAAACCCTACAATGAGCAGTTCTTC
CASSYGGKPYNEQFF
>.|.|TRBJ2-7|TRBV9
TGTGCCAGCAGCGTAGGTGGATCCTCCGCCGAGCAGTACTTC
CASSVGGSSAEQYF
>.|.|TRBJ1-1|TRBV27
TGTGCCAGCAGTTTAATTAGGCCTTGGCGGGGGACGAACACTGAAGCTTTCTTT
CASSLIRPWRGTNTEAFF
>TRBD2|.|TRBJ2-3|TRBV3-1/TRBV3-2
TGTGCCAGCAGCCTTCAGCGGGGGGGTAGCACAGATACGCAGTATTTT
CASSLQRGGSTDTQYF
>TRBD1|.|TRBJ2-7|TRBV24-1
TGTGCCACCGGGGACAGGGGGAACGACGAGCAGTACTTC
CATGDRGNDEQYF
>TRBD1|.|TRBJ1-2|TRBV7-8
TGTGCCAGCAGCTTACGTCAGGGGGGGCTCTATGGCTACACCTTC
CASSLRQGGLYGYTF
>.|.|TRBJ2-7|TRBV5-1
TGCGCCAGCAGCTTTAGTGCCGAAGACTCCTACGAGCAGTACTTC
CASSFSAEDSYEQYF
>.|.|TRBJ1-6|TRBV5-5
TGTGCCAGCAGCAATGGACAGAAGGATTCACCCCTCCACTTT
CASSNGQKDSPLHF
>.|.|TRBJ1-3|TRBV4-2
TGTGCCAGCAGCCAGGGGCGGTCTGGAAACACCATATATTTT
CASSQGRSGNTIYF
>.|.|TRBJ2-1|TRBV28
TGTGCCAGCAGTTCTGGGGAAATTTACTCCTACAATGAGCAGTTCTTC
CASSSGEIYSYNEQFF
>TRBD1|.|TRBJ2-1|TRBV5-1
TGCGCCAGCAGCTTGTACAGGGGGGTGGGTGAGCAGTTCTTC
CASSLYRGVGEQFF
>.|.|TRBJ1-1|TRBV3-1/TRBV3-2
TGTGCCAGCAGCCAAGGCGGCGTCACTGAAGCTTTCTTT
CASSQGGVTEAFF
>TRBD1|.|TRBJ1-1|TRBV29-1
TGCAGCGTTCGAGGACAGGGTAACACTGAAGCTTTCTTT
CSVRGQGNTEAFF
>.|.|TRBJ1-5|TRBV28
TGTGCCAGCAGTTTCGGAGGGAACAATCAGCCCCAGCATTTT
CASSFGGNNQPQHF
>.|.|TRBJ1-1|TRBV20-1
TGCAGTGCTAGTAATCTAAGGGGATTGAACACTGAAGCTTTCTTT
CSASNLRGLNTEAFF
>.|.|TRBJ2-1|TRBV19
TGTGCCAGTAGCACGGGATTCCAGGTTGATGAGCAGTTCTTC
CASSTGFQVDEQFF
>TRBD2|.|TRBJ2-2|TRBV5-1
TGCGCCAGCAGCTTGGGGGGGGGATCCGCCGGGGAGCTGTTTTTT
CASSLGGGSAGELFF
>.|.|TRBJ1-4|TRBV9
TGTGCCAGCAGCGTAGCTGAGGGAGTTTCCGAAAAACTGTTTTTT
CASSVAEGVSEKLFF
>.|.|TRBJ1-1|TRBV28
TGTGCCAGCGGGCTAAGGACAGATATGAACACTGAAGCTTTCTTT
CASGLRTDMNTEAFF
>.|.|TRBJ2-2|TRBV3-1/TRBV3-2
TGTGCCAGCAGCGTAAACCTTATTTCAGGCTTGACCGGGGAGCTGTTTTTT
CASSVNLISGLTGELFF
>TRBD1|.|TRBJ2-5|TRBV5-6
TGTGCCAGCAGCCGAAGGGGACAGGGCCGTGAGACCCAGTACTTC
CASSRRGQGRETQYF
>TRBD1|.|TRBJ1-2|TRBV7-9
TGTGCCAGCAGCATCTCGACAGGGGGCTCCTATGGCTACACCTTC
CASSISTGGSYGYTF
>.|.|TRBJ1-1|TRBV7-9
TGTGCCAGCAGCTTAGATCCGGGAGGCACTGAAGCTTTCTTT
CASSLDPGGTEAFF
>.|.|TRBJ1-1|TRBV15
TGTGCTTTTAGCCCTATCCGGGCGAACACTGAAGCTTTCTTT
CAFSPIRANTEAFF
>TRBD2|.|TRBJ2-7|TRBV5-4
TGTGCCAGCAGCAAGCTAGCGGGGGAATCCTACGAGCAGTACTTC
CASSKLAGESYEQYF
>TRBD1|.|TRBJ2-1|TRBV18
TGTGCCAGCTCACCTCTCGGACAGGAATCCTACAATGAGCAGTTCTTC
CASSPLGQESYNEQFF
>.|few|TRBJ1-2|TRBV28
TGTGCCAGCAGTTTGGGGGTCCTCTATGGCTACACCTTC
CASSLGVLYGYTF
>TRBD1|.|TRBJ1-1|TRBV18
TGTGCCAGCTCGGGACAGTCGAACACTGAAGCTTTCTTT
CASSGQSNTEAFF
>.|.|TRBJ1-1|TRBV3-1/TRBV3-2
TGTGCCAGCAGCCAAGCAGGGAACACTGAAGCTTTCTTT
CASSQAGNTEAFF
>TRBD2|.|TRBJ2-2|TRBV5-4
TGTGCCAGCAGCTTGGAGGAGCGGGGGGGGCCCGGGGAGCTGTTTTTT
CASSLEERGGPGELFF
>.|.|TRBJ1-1|TRBV6-8
TGTGCCAGCAGTCCAGGACCGAACACTGAAGCTTTCTTT
CASSPGPNTEAFF
>.|.|TRBJ2-7|TRBV6-2/TRBV6-3
TGTGCCAGCAGTTCCCCAGTTTCCTACGAGCAGTACTTC
CASSSPVSYEQYF
>TRBD1|.|TRBJ1-2|TRBV18
TGTGCCAGCTCACCACAGAACCAGGGGGGCTTCGGCTACACCTTC
CASSPQNQGGFGYTF
>TRBD1|.|TRBJ2-3|TRBV3-1/TRBV3-2
TGTGCCAGCAGCCAACGCCGACAGGGGGCTACAGATACGCAGTATTTT
CASSQRRQGATDTQYF
>TRBD1|.|TRBJ2-1|TRBV11-2
TGTGCCAGCAGCGCAGGGACAGGAGATCCTTTGGTGGATTACAATGAGCAGTTCTTC
CASSAGTGDPLVDYNEQFF
>.|.|TRBJ2-1|TRBV12-5
TGTGCTAGTGGTTTGGTACTGTTTCGGGGCTCTGCCGATTACAATGAGCAGTTCTTC
CASGLVLFRGSADYNEQFF
>TRBD2|once|TRBJ2-7|TRBV5-1
TGCGCCAGCAGCTTGGGAGCGGGAGTTGCCGAGCAGTACTTC
CASSLGAGVAEQYF
>.|once|TRBJ1-1|TRBV5-5
TGTGCCAGCAGCTGGGGAGGACCCAGGGACGCCACTGAAGCTTTCTTT
CASSWGGPRDATEAFF